Sequencing of this T cell receptor beta chain was carried out in a study of blood T cell repertoires in COVID-19. Study background: Specimens from acute and convalescent COVID-19 originated in the United States, Italy and Spain. T cells, B-cell-depleted T cells, or PBMCs supplied cDNA or gDNA.

Under the authors' procedure: From reference gene primer amplification, estimates of nucleated cell counts were derived. Data came from immunoSEQ multiplex PCR; TCRdb stores just in-frame clones and leaves some out. The D gene and trimming were derived from the DNA, and the V and J assignments and clone size from that table. The sample yields about 88,000 clones, 72% seen once. The table lists this clone with a few counts. Trimming left V 9 bases short and J 4 bases short, with 2 bases between. The CDR3 is 8 amino acids. This receptor was taken from a woman aged 55-75 years in a cohort sampled during active or convalescent COVID-19. The sequencing input was peripheral blood. This chain links TRBV5-3 with TRBJ2-7, with D unresolved. TRBV5-3 belongs to the ORF category, with a function that is uncertain. The CDR3 sequence: CATYEQYF. The CDR3 DNA is TGTGCCACGTACGAGCAGTACTTC.